Below, one TCR beta chain is given with its context. Its target is not known. As for treatment: oral pan-JAK inhibitor, 5-10 mg twice daily. This specimen belongs to a study of CD8+ T cells in alopecia areata. Study as a whole: The share of scalp area affected provided the severity score for treated patients.

RNA was isolated and reverse transcribed to cDNA, the sequencing template. Profiled with immunoSEQ multiplex PCR; TCRdb holds only in-frame clones, not every one. The sample includes hundreds of thousands of clones, roughly 60% of them seen just once. Findings of the study overall: Among the top 100, expanded CD8+ clones, as well as scalp clonality, were significantly decreased by tofacitinib. A great number of expanded lesional clones endured in scalp and blood during tofacitinib. Between patients, shared TCR sequences were less clear than in mice. This was possibly due in part to HLA diversity in the patient population.

V shed 2 bases and J shed 1 base, with 8 bases lying between them. Germline V gene sequence: CDR1 GTSNPN, CDR2 SVGIG (reference sequence). The CDR3 is 13 amino acids. This receptor was obtained from a human donor with alopecia areata. V usage is TRBV30 and J usage is TRBJ1-1; D unclear. Sequencing used CD4+ T cells sorted from blood, obtained at approximately week 51, from a patient treated with tofacitinib. DNA of the CDR3: TGTGCCTGGAGTTTACGGCCGAACACTGAAGCTTTCTTT. This translates into CAWSLRPNTEAFF.